One sample yielded the 30 T cell receptor beta chains listed below, sequenced in a study of T cells after posttransplantation cyclophosphamide. The protocol was immunoSEQ multiplex PCR, while the TCRdb copy is restricted to in-frame clones and leaves out a portion. The specimen gives 10,000 to 13,000 clones without singletons; the ten biggest hold approximately 15%. Cyclophosphamide on days +3 and +4 followed busulfan-fludarabine conditioning and a marrow graft. Material: PBMCs, obtained after allogeneic stem cell transplant with posttransplant cyclophosphamide. These TCRs come from a female patient aged 40 to 55 who received an allogeneic stem cell transplant from a related donor, was CMV-positive, and had no GVHD. Some of these T cells may belong to the graft donor.

This clone was seen repeatedly, ten times or more. The chain uses TRBV9 and TRBJ1-2; no firm D call. Looked up from germline, CDR1 is SGDLS and CDR2 is YYNGEE. Trimming removed 3 bases at V and 7 bases at J, with 7 bases between. This CDR3 spans 11 amino acids. The CDR3 spells CASSGTFGYTF. CDR3 bases: TGTGCCAGCAGCGGGACTTTTGGCTACACCTTC. The full variable domain, in which reference TRBV9 and TRBJ1-2 provide the parts outside the CDR3, is DSGVTQTPKHLITATGQRVTLRCSPRSGDLSVYWYQQSLDQGLQFLIQYYNGEERAKGNILERFSAQQFPDLHSELNLSSLELGDSALYFCASSGTFGYTFGSGTRLTVV.

This clone showed up many times. The chain is built from TRBV18 and TRBJ1-2, with 7 positions matching TRBD1. Losses at the gene ends were 0 bases for V and 7 bases for J; bases not matched to a gene: 11. The length of the CDR3 is 16 residues. The germline gives CDR1 KGHSH, CDR2 LQKENI. The CDR3 sequence: CASSPPANRGGSGYTF. The CDR3 DNA is TGTGCCAGCTCACCACCCGCCAACAGGGGCGGCTCTGGCTACACCTTC.

This clone was observed at least ten times. This rearrangement joins TRBV2 to TRBJ2-6, with 7 bases matching TRBD2. The V gene end was trimmed by 5 bases and the J gene end by 2 bases; junction bases not matched to a gene: 6. Germline lookup yields CDR1 SNHLY and CDR2 FYNNEI. The CDR3 is made up of 16 amino acids. As DNA, the CDR3 is TGTGCCAGCAGTAACGGGGGGTGGACTGGGGCCAACGTCCTGACTTTC. It encodes CASSNGGWTGANVLTF.

This clone was detected many times. The rearrangement joins TRBV7-8 to TRBJ2-3; 8 bases align to TRBD2. CDR3 size: 16 residues. Germline CDR1 is SGHVS and CDR2 is FQNEAQ. V shed 6 bases, J shed 0 bases, and the junction held 8 bases outside the gene matches. CDR3 DNA: TGTGCCAGCAGTTTTTCCCCGGGGGGGAGCACAGATACGCAGTATTTT. Translated, it gives CASSFSPGGSTDTQYF.

This clone is medium-sized. The rearrangement links TRBV19 to TRBJ1-1, with 7 nucleotides matching TRBD1. Germline values: CDR1 LNHDA, CDR2 SQIVND (reference sequence). The CDR3 spans 13 residues. Trimming cost V 5 bases and J 4 bases; bases outside gene matches: 4. The CDR3 DNA is TGTGCCAGTAGTGACCAGGGGGTCACTGAAGCTTTCTTT. Its translation: CASSDQGVTEAFF.

This clone was found many times. The chain uses TRBV19 and TRBJ2-5; 9 positions match TRBD1. The tail of the sequence fits TRBJ2-7 better, so the J call may be wrong. The CDR3 sequence is 13 residues long. From germline, CDR1 is LNHDA and CDR2 SQIVND (reference sequence). The DNA of the CDR3 is TGTGCCAGTGCCCGGGACAGGGAAACCGAGCAGTACTTC. It codes for CASARDRETEQYF.

This clone was seen repeatedly, ten times or more. The CDR3 loop reads CASSWGLAGEEETQYF. The DNA of the CDR3 is TGTGCCAGCAGCTGGGGACTAGCGGGAGAAGAAGAGACCCAGTACTTC. The chain has TRBV5-6 and TRBJ2-5; 14 bases align to TRBD2. The CDR3 length is 16 residues. After removal of 3 bases from V and 3 bases from J, the junction contained 4 bases not matched to a gene. Germline V gene data show CDR1 as SGHDT and CDR2 as YYEEEE.

This clone was found many times. The chain uses TRBV5-1 and TRBJ2-7; a weak D match, TRBD2 (6 bases). Germline assignment: CDR1 SGHRS and CDR2 YFSETQ. The CDR3 is 15 residues long. The V end was cut by 5 bases, the J end by 2 bases, with 17 bases between. CDR3 nucleotide sequence: TGCGCCAGCAGTATCGGGACTTCCCCGACCTACGAGCAGTACTTC. This encodes CASSIGTSPTYEQYF.

There are many counts of this clone. The chain carries TRBV28 and TRBJ2-1, with TRBD2 matching 8 bases. Germline V lookup: CDR1 MDHEN, CDR2 SYDVKM. CDR3 length: 17 residues. V lost 2 bases, J lost 7 bases, and 13 bases stayed unmatched. In nucleotides, the CDR3 is TGTGCCAGCAGTTTACCCTCAAGCGGGAGATCCGGGAATGAGCAGTTCTTC. Translation gives CASSLPSSGRSGNEQFF. The entire variable domain, with the rest obtained from reference TRBV28 and TRBJ2-1, is as follows: DVKVTQSSRYLVKRTGEKVFLECVQDMDHENMFWYRQDPGLGLRLIYFSYDVKMKEKGDIPEGYSVSREKKERFSLILESASTNQTSMYLCASSLPSSGRSGNEQFFGPGTRLTVL.

This clone was counted at least ten times. The chain joins TRBV7-9 to TRBJ2-7; D perhaps matches TRBD1 (6 bases). CDR1 and CDR2 from the germline V gene are SEHNR and FQNEAQ (reference sequence). The CDR3 sequence is 15 residues long. V shed 7 bases and J shed 2 bases, with 18 bases lying between them. CDR3 amino acids: CASTKAPGQTYEQYF. CDR3 coding DNA: TGTGCCAGCACTAAGGCCCCGGGACAAACCTACGAGCAGTACTTC. Filled out from reference TRBV7-9 and TRBJ2-7, the complete variable domain reads DTGVSQNPRHKITKRGQNVTFRCDPISEHNRLYWYRQTLGQGPEFLTYFQNEAQLEKSRLLSDRFSAERPKGSFSTLEIQRTEQGDSAMYLCASTKAPGQTYEQYFGPGTRLTVT.

The table lists this clone with many counts. The chain has TRBV27 and TRBJ2-7; D is undetermined. Deletions cut 3 bases from V and 0 bases from J, with 6 bases between. Germline values: CDR1 MNHEY, CDR2 SMNVEV (reference sequence). This CDR3 has 13 residues. The CDR3 loop is CASSFRSSYEQYF. Written as DNA, the CDR3 is TGTGCCAGCAGTTTTAGGAGCTCCTACGAGCAGTACTTC.

At least ten counts were recorded for this clone. The chain recombines TRBV5-1 with TRBJ2-1; 11 bases line up with TRBD2. V dropped 0 bases and J dropped 7; count of bases not matched to a gene: 6. This CDR3 has 16 residues. Germline V CDR1 and CDR2: SGHRS, YFSETQ. The CDR3 is CASSLVSGRAWNEQFF. The CDR3 DNA reads as TGCGCCAGCAGCTTGGTTAGCGGGAGGGCCTGGAATGAGCAGTTCTTC.

The sample holds many counts of this clone. The rearrangement uses TRBV6-5 and TRBJ1-2; D remains ambiguous. The CDR3 consists of 11 residues. The V gene's germline CDR1 is MNHEY and CDR2 SVGAGI. The germline V and J ends were trimmed by 11 bases and 4 bases, with 11 bases remaining between them. CDR3 residues: CAVNSGYGYTF. CDR3 coding DNA: TGTGCCGTTAATTCGGGCTATGGCTACACCTTC.

This clone is labeled medium-sized. The same CDR3 can be traced to other DNA sequences in this sample. V is TRBV10-3 and J is TRBJ1-3; TRBD1 matches 7 bases. Germline values: CDR1 ENHRY, CDR2 SYGVKD. The ends lost 9 bases at V and 0 bases at J; junction bases unmatched: 2. The CDR3 sequence is 13 residues long. The CDR3 protein is CAIRDSSGNTIYF. CDR3 nucleotide sequence: TGTGCCATACGGGACAGCTCTGGAAACACCATATATTTT.

This clone was observed at least ten times. The V call is TRBV4-1, the J call TRBJ2-7; 9 bases are a match to TRBD1. V trimming: 2 bases; J trimming: 2 bases; junction bases outside the gene matches: 4. This CDR3 is built from 15 residues. Germline V gene sequence: CDR1 MGHRA, CDR2 YSYEKL. In nucleotides, the CDR3 is TGCGCCAGCAGCCAACAGGGACAGGGAACCTACGAGCAGTACTTC. Residues: CASSQQGQGTYEQYF.

This clone has ten or more counts. This chain links TRBV19 with TRBJ2-5; D is perhaps TRBD1 (5 bases). Germline CDR1 LNHDA, CDR2 SQIVND (reference sequence). The CDR3 totals 13 residues. The V end was cut by 6 bases, the J end by 1 base, with 9 bases between. CDR3 residues: CASRPQGQETQYF. DNA of the CDR3: TGTGCCAGTAGGCCCCAGGGCCAAGAGACCCAGTACTTC.

In this sample, this clone turned up a few times. The chain links TRBV25-1 to TRBJ1-2; TRBD1 agrees at 7 bases. CDR1 MGHDK and CDR2 SYGVNS come from the germline V gene. The CDR3 totals 14 residues. J was trimmed by 4 bases and V by 1 base; bases with no gene match: 3. Here the CDR3 DNA reads TGTGCCAGCAGTGAATCCGACAGGGCCTATGGCTACACCTTC. It translates to CASSESDRAYGYTF.

This clone was detected ten times or more. The rearrangement uses TRBV4-2 and TRBJ1-4, with 7 positions matching TRBD1. V gave up 4 bases and J gave up 0 bases; unmatched junction bases: 8. The CDR3 length is 17 residues. Germline CDR1 and CDR2: LGHNA and YNFKEQ. CDR3 coding DNA: TGTGCCAGCAGCCCGTGGACAGGACCAGCAACTAATGAAAAACTGTTTTTT. Its translation: CASSPWTGPATNEKLFF.

This clone has a count of ten or more. V gene TRBV5-1 combines with J gene TRBJ2-7; the D gene is possibly TRBD2 (5 bases). CDR1 is SGHRS and CDR2 is YFSETQ in the germline V gene. V lost 4 bases and J 3 bases, leaving 8 bases between the germline ends. This CDR3 region has 12 residues. CDR3 sequence (DNA): TGCGCCAGCAGCCCTGGGAGCTACGAGCAGTACTTC. Translated: CASSPGSYEQYF.

This clone was counted at least ten times. The CDR3 protein is CASSSPTRAGGNEKLFF. The CDR3 region has the DNA TGTGCCAGCAGTTCCCCAACTAGGGCAGGGGGAAATGAAAAACTGTTTTTT. This chain connects TRBV27 to TRBJ1-4; 7 bases match TRBD1. Per the germline V gene, CDR1 is MNHEY and CDR2 is SMNVEV (reference sequence). The trim removed 4 bases at V and 5 bases at J, leaving 13 bases unmatched. The CDR3 sequence is 17 residues long.

The V and J genes are TRBV13 and TRBJ2-5, with TRBD1 as a possible D gene (5 bases). The J call may be incorrect, as the DNA end agrees better with TRBJ2-7. Germline CDR1 and CDR2: PRHDT and FYEKMQ (reference sequence). The CDR3 length is 14 residues. CDR3 coding DNA: TGTGCCAGCAGCACGCCCAAGGGGAACTACGAGCAGTACTTC. Its protein product is CASSTPKGNYEQYF.

This clone appeared many times. The V call is TRBV28, the J call TRBJ2-2; 10 nucleotides align to TRBD1. The CDR3 is 21 residues long. V trimming: 4 bases; J trimming: 5 bases; junction bases outside the gene matches: 22. From germline, CDR1 is MDHEN and CDR2 SYDVKM. The DNA of the CDR3 is TGTGCCAGCAGTTCCCCCCGAGGGGACAGGGGCACTCGACGGATTACCGGGGAGCTGTTTTTT. Translating gives CASSSPRGDRGTRRITGELFF. The full variable domain, with the rest looked up from reference TRBV28 and TRBJ2-2, is DVKVTQSSRYLVKRTGEKVFLECVQDMDHENMFWYRQDPGLGLRLIYFSYDVKMKEKGDIPEGYSVSREKKERFSLILESASTNQTSMYLCASSSPRGDRGTRRITGELFFGEGSRLTVL.

The chain has TRBV23-1 and TRBJ2-2; 8 bases are a match to TRBD2. TRBV23-1 is flagged as an ORF with uncertain function. With V trimmed by 2 bases and J by 6 bases, 8 bases remained unmatched. The CDR3 loop spans 16 amino acids. The CDR3 is CASSQVRGGLAGELFF. The CDR3 DNA follows: TGCGCCAGCAGTCAAGTCCGGGGGGGTCTGGCCGGGGAGCTGTTTTTT.

This clone was counted at least ten times. CDR3 coding DNA: TGCGCCAGCAGCCAGGATGCCGGGACAGGGGGTTTCTACGAGCAGTACTTC. Translation gives CASSQDAGTGGFYEQYF. The V and J genes are TRBV4-1 and TRBJ2-7; 11 bases agree with TRBD1. From germline, CDR1 is MGHRA and CDR2 YSYEKL. After removal of 3 bases from V and 3 bases from J, the junction contained 10 bases not matched to a gene. CDR3 length: 17 amino acids.

This clone was detected many times. The J gene is TRBJ2-3, the V gene TRBV30; 8 bases fit TRBD1. Germline CDR1 GTSNPN, CDR2 SVGIG (reference sequence). V gave up 4 bases and J gave up 6 bases; unmatched junction bases: 15. The CDR3 sequence is 16 residues long. CDR3 residues: CAWNLGQGPRVDTQYF. The CDR3 region has the DNA TGTGCCTGGAATCTTGGACAGGGCCCGCGGGTCGATACGCAGTATTTT. Using reference TRBV30 and TRBJ2-3 for the parts outside the CDR3, the full variable domain is SQTIHQWPATLVQPVGSPLSLECTVEGTSNPNLYWYRQAAGRGLQLLFYSVGIGQISSEVPQNLSASRPQDRQFILSSKKLLLSDSGFYLCAWNLGQGPRVDTQYFGPGTRLTVL.

By share, this clone ranks as medium-sized. The chain joins TRBV9 to TRBJ2-3; 10 bases line up with TRBD2. The CDR3 totals 15 residues. The junction had 3 bases not matched to a gene; V was cut back by 3 bases and J by 2 bases. Germline lookup yields CDR1 SGDLS and CDR2 YYNGEE. The DNA of the CDR3 is TGTGCCAGCAGCGCACTAGCGGGGCTCACAGATACGCAGTATTTT. Amino acids: CASSALAGLTDTQYF.

This clone was counted at least ten times. The chain recombines TRBV19 with TRBJ1-2; possibly TRBD1 for D (6 bases). The V gene lost 2 bases and the J gene lost 8 bases, with 12 bases spanning the gap. Germline CDR1 LNHDA, CDR2 SQIVND (reference sequence). CDR3 length equals 13 residues. CDR3: CASSISGASGYTF. CDR3 in DNA: TGTGCCAGTAGTATATCAGGGGCATCGGGCTACACCTTC.

This clone was counted at least ten times. The gene calls are TRBV6-1 and TRBJ1-6; D may be TRBD1 (6 bases). This CDR3 contains 14 residues. CDR1 and CDR2 from the germline V gene are MNHNS and SASEGT. V gave up 3 bases and J gave up 5 bases, with 8 bases separating them. The CDR3 protein is CASSDRGHNSPLHF. The CDR3 DNA reads as TGTGCCAGCAGTGACAGGGGTCATAATTCACCCCTCCACTTT.

Ten or more counts support this clone. V gene TRBV28 combines with J gene TRBJ2-2; 7 nucleotides line up with TRBD2. Losses at the gene ends were 4 bases for V and 4 bases for J; bases not matched to a gene: 6. CDR3 length: 15 residues. Germline V lookup: CDR1 MDHEN, CDR2 SYDVKM. Here the CDR3 reads CASSSVLALTGELFF. The DNA for the CDR3 is TGTGCCAGCAGTTCCGTACTAGCGCTCACCGGGGAGCTGTTTTTT. Full variable domain (missing parts from reference TRBV28 and TRBJ2-2): DVKVTQSSRYLVKRTGEKVFLECVQDMDHENMFWYRQDPGLGLRLIYFSYDVKMKEKGDIPEGYSVSREKKERFSLILESASTNQTSMYLCASSSVLALTGELFFGEGSRLTVL.

This clone was counted many times. The chain uses TRBV18 and TRBJ2-2; 14 nucleotides align to TRBD2. Germline CDR1 and CDR2: KGHSH and LQKENI. CDR3 length: 18 amino acids. V dropped 2 bases and J dropped 3; count of bases not matched to a gene: 5. The CDR3 nucleotides are TGTGCCAGCTCACCAACAGGACTAGCGGGAGGATACACCGGGGAGCTGTTTTTT. This codes for CASSPTGLAGGYTGELFF.